This paragraph reports one T cell receptor beta chain. The antigen is not known. The sample belongs to a study of T cells in localized non-small cell lung cancer. Study results and limitations: Among the top 100 tumor clones, a median about 57 appeared in adjacent lung.

Profiled with immunoSEQ multiplex PCR; TCRdb holds only in-frame clones, not every one. The table shows about 77,000 clones, with about 88% occurring only once. Germline V gene data show CDR1 as LGHNA and CDR2 as YNFKEQ. There are 14 residues in the CDR3. Unmatched junction bases numbered 6, after V lost 8 bases and J lost 6 bases. This sequence joins TRBV4-2 and TRBJ2-3, with TRBD2 matching over 12 bases. Sequences were derived from peripheral blood, sampled before any cancer treatment. The clonotype originates from a woman between 35 and 70 years old with stage I squamous cell lung carcinoma. The CDR3: CASGLAGGKDTQYF. The CDR3 DNA reads as TGTGCCAGCGGCCTAGCGGGGGGGAAGGATACGCAGTATTTT.